This TCR beta chain was profiled in a study of blood T cell repertoires in COVID-19 (dated by TCRdb to 2018 to 2021). Study-level background: Samples from collaborators originated in the United States, Italy and Spain and spanned both the acute and convalescent phases of COVID-19. The material from the prospective study consisted of cDNA or gDNA derived from T cells, B-cell-depleted T cells, or PBMCs. The dataset comprised deeply sampled blood TCRbeta repertoires from subjects exposed to, actively infected with, or recovered from COVID-19. A freely available public database, intended as a resource for researchers studying the immune response to SARS-CoV-2, is where the repertoires were released. Samples came from the ongoing ImmuneRACE study (first 160 participants) plus 1,254 subjects from 6 global collaborators. A de-identified subject ID, COVID-19 status, age in years and sex were almost always included in the sample metadata. Where HLA class I and class II types were available, the types were taken from metadata supplied by the sample provider, not from assay-based typing. Paper-wide results and their limitations: The amount of clinical and demographic metadata varied by source and participant and was provided uncurated.

TCRbeta CDR3 regions were amplified from genomic DNA using the immunoSEQ Assay, a bias-controlled multiplex PCR. In the original analysis: The number of nucleated cells in each sample was estimated by amplification of reference gene primers within the assay. To quantify the absolute abundance of each unique TCRbeta CDR3 rearrangement, sequence reads were collapsed and filtered. For each sample, productive Simpson clonality was calculated as the square root of Simpson's diversity index over productive rearrangements. TCRdb carries this immuneACCESS record with in-frame sequences only. Its versions omit some clonotypes, under half of them owing to an unresolved V gene in the studies checked, with the rest unexplained. Clone size and V and J calls were adopted from that table, with D and trimming inferred from the DNA. In this sample the table shows tens of thousands of clones, over 80% of which occur a single time. The top ten clonotypes cover more than 8.5% of the sample.

One collaborating source in Seattle enrolled patients during active infection and followed them longitudinally through the course of disease. Whole blood was collected in K2EDTA tubes by collaborating institutions according to the institutions' own protocols. For TCRbeta analysis, collaborators shipped samples in one of three forms: frozen whole blood, isolated PBMCs, or DNA extracted from either of those sample types. V and J are truncated by 0 bases and 5 bases respectively, leaving an intervening sequence of 11 bases. The germline V gene sets CDR1 to MNHEY and CDR2 to SVGAGI. The CDR3 measures 14 amino acids from cysteine to phenylalanine. The kept DNA is CDR3 alone, 42 bases in frame from the first base. On this clone itself: The antigen this receptor binds is unknown. The input lacks base qualities; no much larger clone sits a single base away.

The sequence was obtained from a young man with COVID-19, enrolled during active disease. The specimen sequenced was peripheral blood. The chain links TRBV6-5 with TRBJ2-7; TRBD1 is a possible D gene, resting on 6 matching bases. The sequenced DNA: TGTGCCAGCAGTTACTCGACCAGGGGCGACGAGCAGTACTTC. It specifies CASSYSTRGDEQYF.